This T cell receptor beta chain comes out of a study of T cell repertoires in cytomegalovirus infection. In the study overall: Public TCR beta signatures were indicative of both CMV infection and a matching HLA type.

Findings and caveats of the study: HLA-C-restricted CMV clonotypes gave the most frequent clonotype in two of eight donors. Cumulative frequency of public TCR beta families picked out carriers of CMV plus the relevant HLA.

Per the germline V gene, CDR1 is SGHTA and CDR2 is FQGNSA. V shed 4 bases and J 1 base; nucleotides not matched to a gene: 9. This CDR3 is built from 16 residues. TCRdb used MiXCR to reprocess the reads, holding one entry per CDR3 protein. The sample consists of around 290,000 distinct CDR3 sequences, about 25% of them appearing once. Worth noting for this clonotype: Its antigen remains unidentified.

The rearrangement uses TRBV7-2 and TRBJ2-5; 7 nucleotides line up with TRBD2. Sequencing input: PBMCs. The TCR comes from a human donor in good health (CMV status not recorded). Some clones in this sample may be carry-over from other donors' samples. The CDR3 spells CASSSRSLAVQETQYF. In nucleotides, the CDR3 is TGTGCCAGCAGCTCCAGATCTCTAGCGGTCCAAGAGACCCAGTACTTC.